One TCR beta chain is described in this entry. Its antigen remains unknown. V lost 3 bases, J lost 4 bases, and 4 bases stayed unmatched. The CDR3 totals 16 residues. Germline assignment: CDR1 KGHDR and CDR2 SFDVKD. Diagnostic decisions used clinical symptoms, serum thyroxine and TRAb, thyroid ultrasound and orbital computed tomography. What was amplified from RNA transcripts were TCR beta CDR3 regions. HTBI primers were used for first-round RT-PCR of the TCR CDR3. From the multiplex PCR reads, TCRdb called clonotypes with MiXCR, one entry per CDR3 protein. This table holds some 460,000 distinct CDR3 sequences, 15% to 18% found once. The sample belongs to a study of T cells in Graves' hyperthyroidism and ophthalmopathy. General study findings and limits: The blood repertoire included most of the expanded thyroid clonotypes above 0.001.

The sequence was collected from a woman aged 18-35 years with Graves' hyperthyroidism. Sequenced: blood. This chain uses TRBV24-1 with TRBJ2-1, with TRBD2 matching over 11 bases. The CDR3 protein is CATSDKTSGEYNEQFF. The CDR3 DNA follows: TGTGCCACCAGTGATAAGACTAGCGGGGAGTACAATGAGCAGTTCTTC.